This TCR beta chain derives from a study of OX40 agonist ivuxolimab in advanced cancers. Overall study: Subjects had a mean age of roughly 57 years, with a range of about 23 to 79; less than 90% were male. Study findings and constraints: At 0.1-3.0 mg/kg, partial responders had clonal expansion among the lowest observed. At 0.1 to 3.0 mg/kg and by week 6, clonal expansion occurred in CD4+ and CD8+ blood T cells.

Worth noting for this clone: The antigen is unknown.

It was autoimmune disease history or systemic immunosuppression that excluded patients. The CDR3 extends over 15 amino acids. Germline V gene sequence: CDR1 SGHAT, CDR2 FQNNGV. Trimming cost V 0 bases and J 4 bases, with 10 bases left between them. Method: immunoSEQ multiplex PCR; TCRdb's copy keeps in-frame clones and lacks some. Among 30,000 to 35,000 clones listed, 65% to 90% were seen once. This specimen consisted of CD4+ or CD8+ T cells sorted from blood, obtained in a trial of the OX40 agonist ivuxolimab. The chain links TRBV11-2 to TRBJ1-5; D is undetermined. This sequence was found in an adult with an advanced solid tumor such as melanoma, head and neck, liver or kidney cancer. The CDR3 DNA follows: TGTGCCAGCAGCTTAGACTGGACGGGAAATCAGCCCCAGCATTTT. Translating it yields CASSLDWTGNQPQHF.